One sample yielded the 32 T cell receptor beta chains listed below, sequenced in a study of blood T cell repertoires in COVID-19. Assay used: immunoSEQ multiplex PCR; TCRdb lists only in-frame clones, some missing. This table holds over 200,000 clones, more than 80% found once. The sample consisted of peripheral blood. The receptors derive from a woman under 40 with COVID-19, enrolled during active disease.

The V and J genes are TRBV5-1 and TRBJ2-7; 13 bases are shared with TRBD2. The CDR3 covers 17 residues. Germline lookup yields CDR1 SGHRS and CDR2 YFSETQ. V dropped 3 bases and J dropped 7; count of bases not matched to a gene: 13. CDR3 residues: CASSSTTGTSGTGEQYF. The DNA of the CDR3 is TGCGCCAGCAGCTCCACCACCGGGACTAGCGGGACGGGGGAGCAGTACTTC.

The chain links TRBV5-1 to TRBJ1-4; D gene ambiguous. CDR3 size: 12 residues. In germline, CDR1 is SGHRS, CDR2 YFSETQ. V was pared by 0 bases and J by 14 bases, with 11 bases between. The CDR3 reads CASSLEGGLLFF. CDR3 in DNA: TGCGCCAGCAGCTTGGAAGGTGGGCTTCTGTTTTTT.

The chain carries TRBV28 and TRBJ1-1; tentative D call: TRBD1 (5 bases). The germline V and J ends were trimmed by 4 bases and 11 bases, with 26 bases remaining between them. This CDR3 region has 16 residues. Germline V gene sequence: CDR1 MDHEN, CDR2 SYDVKM. CDR3 nucleotide sequence: TGTGCCAGCAGTTCTAGTTCCCCTAGGACGTTTGGGGCGGCTTTCTTT. Translated: CASSSSSPRTFGAAFF.

V and J are TRBV19 and TRBJ1-1, with 8 nucleotides matching TRBD1. The V gene end was trimmed by 7 bases and the J gene end by 1 base; junction bases not matched to a gene: 14. Germline CDR1 LNHDA, CDR2 SQIVND (reference sequence). The CDR3 runs 17 residues. CDR3 in DNA: TGTGCCAGTATCCTGACAGGGGCCCACACAAGGAACACTGAAGCTTTCTTT. It specifies CASILTGAHTRNTEAFF. The variable domain in full, completed from reference TRBV19 and TRBJ1-1, reads DGGITQSPKYLFRKEGQNVTLSCEQNLNHDAMYWYRQDPGQGLRLIYYSQIVNDFQKGDIAEGYSVSREKKESFPLTVTSAQKNPTAFYLCASILTGAHTRNTEAFFGQGTRLTVV.

The chain recombines TRBV6-5 with TRBJ1-5; 9 nucleotides align to TRBD1. Germline V gives CDR1 MNHEY, CDR2 SVGAGI. With V trimmed by 6 bases and J by 8 bases, 8 bases remained unmatched. This CDR3 comprises 14 residues. The CDR3 spells CASRDRGLSEPQHF. CDR3 bases: TGTGCCAGCAGGGACAGGGGTCTATCAGAGCCCCAGCATTTT.

This CDR3 reads CSVDRENYGYTF. CDR3 nucleotide sequence: TGCAGCGTTGACCGGGAGAACTATGGCTACACCTTC. The chain links TRBV29-1 to TRBJ1-2; no definite D call. Trimming removed 3 bases at V and 2 bases at J, with 7 bases between. This CDR3 comprises 12 residues. Germline CDR1 SQVTM, CDR2 ANQGSEA.

This clone has a handful of counts. This chain uses TRBV5-4 with TRBJ1-4, with 8 bases identical to TRBD1. CDR1 and CDR2 from the germline V gene are SGHNT and YYREEE (reference sequence). V shed 4 bases and J 6 bases; nucleotides not matched to a gene: 8. The CDR3 length is 15 residues. The CDR3, as DNA: TGTGCCAGCAGCCGCAAGGACAGGGTGGATGAAAAACTGTTTTTT. Its protein product is CASSRKDRVDEKLFF.

The chain has TRBV24-1 and TRBJ2-1; TRBD1 agrees at 8 bases. J gave up 3 bases and V 6 bases, and 6 bases lay outside the gene matches. Germline V lookup: CDR1 KGHDR, CDR2 SFDVKD. The CDR3 totals 15 residues. The CDR3 region has the DNA TGTGCCACCAGTAGAGGACAGGGAGGCTACAATGAGCAGTTCTTC. This sequence encodes CATSRGQGGYNEQFF.

The chain uses TRBV5-4 and TRBJ1-4; D gene uncertain. V was pared by 1 base and J by 8 bases, with 9 bases between. Germline loops: CDR1 SGHNT, CDR2 YYREEE (reference sequence). The CDR3 totals 13 residues. CDR3 in DNA: TGTGCCAGCAGCTTGTATAGAGGGGAAAAACTGTTTTTT. It translates to CASSLYRGEKLFF.

The chain employs TRBV5-6 and TRBJ2-7; D is possibly TRBD1 (6 bases). The CDR3 is made up of 18 amino acids. From germline, CDR1 is SGHDT and CDR2 YYEEEE. V lost 3 bases to trimming and J lost 0 bases, with 22 bases between them. The CDR3 spells CASSSQGLATFPSYEQYF. CDR3 nucleotides: TGTGCCAGCAGCTCACAGGGTCTTGCTACCTTTCCCTCCTACGAGCAGTACTTC.

The chain carries TRBV19 and TRBJ2-5, with D possibly matching TRBD1 (6 bases). Germline V gene lookup returns CDR1 LNHDA and CDR2 SQIVND (reference sequence). This CDR3 has 14 amino acids. The ends were cut back, 1 base at V and 5 bases at J, with 11 bases in the middle. In DNA, the CDR3 is TGTGCCAGTAGTATAGGAGGGGGTGGGGAGACCCAGTACTTC. Amino acid sequence: CASSIGGGGETQYF.

This chain joins TRBV6-5 and TRBJ2-7; the D is unclear. V lost 6 bases, J lost 1 base, and 10 bases lay in between. Germline V CDR1 and CDR2: MNHEY, SVGAGI. This CDR3 contains 13 residues. The chain's CDR3 is CASRLTQSYEQYF. The CDR3 bases are TGTGCCAGCAGGCTGACTCAATCCTACGAGCAGTACTTC.

This clone was found a few times. The J gene is TRBJ2-1, the V gene TRBV7-9; tentative D call: TRBD1 (6 bases). Per the germline V gene, CDR1 is SEHNR and CDR2 is FQNEAQ (reference sequence). The CDR3 spans 15 residues. V dropped 5 bases and J dropped 0 bases, with 11 bases sitting between them. The CDR3 here is CASSLRDNSYNEQFF. The DNA for the CDR3 is TGTGCCAGCAGCCTACGGGACAACTCCTACAATGAGCAGTTCTTC.

The chain links TRBV12-3 or TRBV12-4 to TRBJ1-5, with D possibly TRBD1 on 6 matching bases. The CDR3 extends over 13 amino acids. The V gene lost 9 bases and the J gene lost 7 bases, with 16 bases spanning the gap. This chain's CDR3 is CASRGGAGQPQHF. As DNA, the CDR3 is TGTGCCAGTCGGGGGGGCGCAGGGCAGCCCCAGCATTTT.

This clone was counted only a few times. CDR3 sequence: CATSDPGQGNSPLHF. The CDR3 DNA follows: TGTGCCACCAGTGACCCGGGACAGGGGAATTCACCCCTCCACTTT. The chain carries TRBV24-1 and TRBJ1-6; 10 bases are a match to TRBD1. Germline V gives CDR1 KGHDR, CDR2 SFDVKD. V shed 4 bases and J 7 bases; nucleotides not matched to a gene: 3. This CDR3 is built from 15 residues.

The J gene is TRBJ1-4, the V gene TRBV13; D is unclear. The V gene lost 3 bases and the J gene lost 2 bases, with 7 bases spanning the gap. CDR1 and CDR2 from the germline V gene are PRHDT and FYEKMQ (reference sequence). This CDR3 spans 14 amino acids. The CDR3 region is CASSLGRTNEKLFF. CDR3 bases: TGTGCCAGCAGCTTGGGCAGGACTAATGAAAAACTGTTTTTT.

The chain carries TRBV19 and TRBJ2-2; 8 bases are shared with TRBD2. The V and J ends lost 5 bases and 3 bases, in that order; junction bases with no gene match: 8. Germline CDR1 is LNHDA and CDR2 is SQIVND (reference sequence). The CDR3 has 16 residues. The DNA for the CDR3 is TGTGCCAGTAGTCGGCCCACCGGGGGGGACACCGGGGAGCTGTTTTTT. Translating it yields CASSRPTGGDTGELFF.

V is TRBV6-1 and J is TRBJ1-6; D is ambiguous. Germline-derived CDR1 and CDR2 are MNHNS and SASEGT. This CDR3 has 14 residues. Trimming took 1 base from V and 7 from J, leaving 8 bases between them. CDR3 sequence reads: CASSEVAVNSPLHF. As DNA, the CDR3 is TGTGCCAGCAGTGAAGTGGCGGTAAATTCACCCCTCCACTTT.

This clone was detected a few times. The chain employs TRBV3-1 (or the pseudogene TRBV3-2) and TRBJ1-2, with D tentatively TRBD1 (6 bases). The germline CDR1 and CDR2 sequences are LGHDT and YNNKEL (reference sequence). The CDR3 extends over 15 amino acids. The V end was cut by 7 bases, the J end by 4 bases, with 19 bases between. This CDR3 reads CASNPRGGRSYGYTF. The CDR3 region has the DNA TGTGCCAGCAACCCCCGGGGGGGCCGATCCTATGGCTACACCTTC.

The chain recombines TRBV9 with TRBJ2-3, with D perhaps matching TRBD1 (7 bases). The CDR3 covers 15 residues. Germline lookup yields CDR1 SGDLS and CDR2 YYNGEE. Trimming took off 0 bases at V and 3 bases at J, with 11 bases between the two ends. The CDR3, as DNA: TGTGCCAGCAGCGTAGAGACAGGGAGGACAGATACGCAGTATTTT. It codes for CASSVETGRTDTQYF. The full variable domain, with the rest looked up from reference TRBV9 and TRBJ2-3, is DSGVTQTPKHLITATGQRVTLRCSPRSGDLSVYWYQQSLDQGLQFLIQYYNGEERAKGNILERFSAQQFPDLHSELNLSSLELGDSALYFCASSVETGRTDTQYFGPGTRLTVL.

CDR3: CASSYSRAGGDTDTQYF. The CDR3 DNA is TGTGCCAGCAGTTACTCCAGAGCGGGGGGGGACACAGATACGCAGTATTTT. This rearrangement joins TRBV6-2 or TRBV6-3 to TRBJ2-3; TRBD2 matches at 10 bases. CDR1 is MNHEY and CDR2 is SVGEGT in the germline V gene. V gave up 0 bases and J gave up 2 bases; unmatched junction bases: 5. CDR3 size: 17 residues.

This clone was detected only once. The chain recombines TRBV6-5 with TRBJ1-1, with 9 bases identical to TRBD1. The germline CDR1 and CDR2 sequences are MNHEY and SVGAGI. Losses at the gene ends were 5 bases for V and 11 bases for J; bases not matched to a gene: 12. CDR3 size: 14 residues. The CDR3 sequence is CASSRDRELKGAFF. In nucleotides, the CDR3 is TGTGCCAGCAGTCGGGACAGGGAACTTAAAGGGGCTTTCTTT.

The chain recombines TRBV3-1 (or the pseudogene TRBV3-2) with TRBJ1-1; 7 bases agree with TRBD1. Looked up from germline, CDR1 is LGHDT and CDR2 is YNNKEL (reference sequence). After removal of 2 bases from V and 6 bases from J, the junction contained 6 bases not matched to a gene. There are 14 residues in the CDR3. CDR3 in DNA: TGTGCCAGCAGCCAATGGCAGGGGGTCCCTGAAGCTTTCTTT. Protein: CASSQWQGVPEAFF.

CDR3 loop: CASLGGGGTQYF. The DNA for the CDR3 is TGTGCCAGCCTGGGGGGGGGAGGAACGCAGTATTTT. The chain links TRBV11-2 to TRBJ2-3; 7 positions match TRBD2. This CDR3 region has 12 residues. Germline V gives CDR1 SGHAT, CDR2 FQNNGV. V dropped 8 bases and J dropped 9; count of bases not matched to a gene: 8.

V and J are TRBV2 and TRBJ1-1; no clear D. The V gene's germline CDR1 is SNHLY and CDR2 FYNNEI. Deletions cut 3 bases from V and 7 bases from J, with 12 bases between. The CDR3 is made up of 13 amino acids. CDR3 coding DNA: TGTGCCAGCAGTGATAGTTCCGAACTTGAAGCTTTCTTT. As protein: CASSDSSELEAFF.

The chain employs TRBV27 and TRBJ2-3; 8 bases agree with TRBD2. The V gene's germline CDR1 is MNHEY and CDR2 SMNVEV (reference sequence). Trimming at V came to 4 bases and at J to 6 bases, leaving 9 bases not matched to a gene. The CDR3 has 15 residues. CDR3 nucleotide sequence: TGTGCCAGCAGTTCCTACGGGACTAGTGTCGATACGCAGTATTTT. Protein product: CASSSYGTSVDTQYF.

This chain links TRBV28 with TRBJ2-7; D unclear. The CDR3 spans 13 residues. The germline V gene encodes CDR1 MDHEN and CDR2 SYDVKM. The V end lost 2 bases, the J end lost 2 bases, and 7 bases lay between the germline ends. The CDR3 nucleotides read TGTGCCAGCAGTTTAAAGAGCCCCTACGAGCAGTACTTC. Its translation: CASSLKSPYEQYF.

This chain links TRBV4-3 with TRBJ1-2; weak D call: TRBD1 (6 bases). The CDR3 is made up of 16 amino acids. Germline V gene lookup returns CDR1 LGHNA and CDR2 YSLEER. V lost 0 bases to trimming and J lost 6 bases, with 17 bases between them. CDR3 coding DNA: TGCGCCAGCAGCCAAGATCGCGGACAGAGAAGAAATGGCTACACCTTC. Translating gives CASSQDRGQRRNGYTF.

The chain uses TRBV12-5 and TRBJ2-3; 9 positions agree with TRBD2. The germline gives CDR1 LGHNT, CDR2 FRNRAP. This CDR3 has 12 amino acids. The CDR3 loop is CAVAGETDTQYF. The CDR3 bases are TGTGCCGTAGCGGGAGAAACAGATACGCAGTATTTT.

The chain is built from TRBV7-2 and TRBJ1-1; D might be TRBD1 (5 bases). Germline CDR1 is SGHTA and CDR2 is FQGNSA. V shed 1 base and J shed 7 bases, with 13 bases lying between them. This CDR3 is built from 14 residues. The CDR3 bases are TGTGCCAGCAGCTTAGTTGGGGCGCAGAGTGAAGCTTTCTTT. This sequence encodes CASSLVGAQSEAFF.

The chain recombines TRBV2 with TRBJ2-1; a possible D gene is TRBD2 (7 bases). The CDR3 loop spans 14 amino acids. The V end was cut by 5 bases, the J end by 5 bases, with 13 bases between. Germline V gene lookup returns CDR1 SNHLY and CDR2 FYNNEI. CDR3 protein: CASSHRGANNEQFF. Here the CDR3 DNA reads TGTGCCAGCAGTCACCGGGGGGCTAACAATGAGCAGTTCTTC.

V usage is TRBV2 and J usage is TRBJ1-1; the D gene is possibly TRBD1 (6 bases). The CDR3 has 13 residues. V was clipped by 4 bases and J by 1 base, with 7 bases between them. Germline loops: CDR1 SNHLY, CDR2 FYNNEI. CDR3 sequence: CASSGQANTEAFF. The CDR3, as DNA: TGTGCCAGCAGTGGACAGGCGAACACTGAAGCTTTCTTT.